The 14 T cell receptor beta chains in this list originate from one sample, sequenced in a study of shared clonotypes between healthy human individuals. Sequencing was performed with immunoSEQ multiplex PCR; in TCRdb, only in-frame clones are kept and a portion is missing. The sample lists some 2,100,000 clones, roughly 95% occurring once. Material: naive CD4+ T cells sorted from blood. Subset here: CD45RA+ positively selected. The receptor set was obtained from a young man in good health.

The chain recombines TRBV10-1 with TRBJ2-1; TRBD2 matches 11 bases. V lost 2 bases, J lost 8 bases, and 5 bases stayed unmatched. In germline, CDR1 is WNHNN, CDR2 SYGVQD (reference sequence). This CDR3 comprises 15 residues. The CDR3 DNA reads TGCGCCAGCAGTGAGACTAGCGGGAGAAAGGATGAGCAGTTCTTC. It is translated as CASSETSGRKDEQFF.

This clone was detected once. This sequence joins TRBV10-1 and TRBJ2-1; no reliable D call. Trimming removed 4 bases from V and 0 bases from J, with 13 bases in between. CDR3 length: 16 residues. From germline, CDR1 is WNHNN and CDR2 SYGVQD (reference sequence). The CDR3 protein is CASSVNRISSYNEQFF. CDR3 nucleotide sequence: TGCGCCAGCAGTGTCAATCGGATTAGCTCCTACAATGAGCAGTTCTTC.

J is TRBJ2-2 and V is TRBV7-2; 9 nucleotides agree with TRBD2. V dropped 1 base and J dropped 9; count of bases not matched to a gene: 6. Germline V CDR1 and CDR2: SGHTA, FQGNSA. The CDR3 is made up of 15 amino acids. CDR3 in DNA: TGTGCCAGCAGCTTAGGAGCGGGAGGAGGAAGGGAGCTGTTTTTT. It codes for CASSLGAGGGRELFF.

This rearrangement joins TRBV2 to TRBJ2-7; 9 nucleotides align to TRBD2. The germline V gene encodes CDR1 SNHLY and CDR2 FYNNEI. The CDR3 has 15 amino acids. The V and J ends lost 6 bases and 2 bases, in that order; junction bases with no gene match: 8. The DNA for the CDR3 is TGTGCCAGCAGGGAGAGCGGGGGGCAAACCTACGAGCAGTACTTC. Encoded protein: CASRESGGQTYEQYF. Based on the CDR3 plus reference TRBV2 and TRBJ2-7, the full variable domain is EPEVTQTPSHQVTQMGQEVILRCVPISNHLYFYWYRQILGQKVEFLVSFYNNEISEKSEIFDDQFSVERPDGSNFTLKIRSTKLEDSAMYFCASRESGGQTYEQYFGPGTRLTVT.

The V gene is TRBV5-4, the J gene TRBJ1-5, with 9 bases fitting TRBD1. V gave up 0 bases and J gave up 2 bases; unmatched junction bases: 15. Germline V lookup: CDR1 SGHNT, CDR2 YYREEE (reference sequence). The CDR3 is 20 residues long. CDR3 region: CASSLGRDRAAGGGNQPQHF. For the CDR3, the DNA is TGTGCCAGCAGCTTGGGGAGGGACAGGGCAGCTGGGGGGGGCAATCAGCCCCAGCATTTT.

Turning to this clone: The sample carries other DNA sequences with the same CDR3. The chain joins TRBV6-1 to TRBJ1-1; D remains unclear. V lost 2 bases, J lost 5 bases, and 6 bases lay in between. The CDR3 runs 12 residues. CDR1 and CDR2 from the germline V gene are MNHNS and SASEGT. For the CDR3, the DNA is TGTGCCAGCAGTGAACTGGTGACTGAAGCTTTCTTT. It codes for CASSELVTEAFF.

The rearrangement links TRBV6-5 to TRBJ2-3, with unresolved D. The CDR3 loop spans 15 amino acids. Germline V gene data show CDR1 as MNHEY and CDR2 as SVGAGI. The germline V and J ends were trimmed by 0 bases and 2 bases, with 9 bases remaining between them. The CDR3 reads CASSYSRILTDTQYF. The CDR3 DNA follows: TGTGCCAGCAGTTACTCCCGGATCCTCACAGATACGCAGTATTTT.

This chain uses TRBV5-4 with TRBJ1-6, with no clear D. The germline gives CDR1 SGHNT, CDR2 YYREEE (reference sequence). The CDR3 loop spans 13 amino acids. V was clipped by 3 bases and J by 8 bases, with 9 bases between them. CDR3: CASSSDAYSPLHF. DNA of the CDR3: TGTGCCAGCAGCTCGGACGCATATTCACCCCTCCACTTT.

The rearrangement uses TRBV5-6 and TRBJ1-2, with D hard to call. This CDR3 has 14 residues. Trimming took off 3 bases at V and 11 bases at J, with 20 bases between the two ends. Germline V gene sequence: CDR1 SGHDT, CDR2 YYEEEE. CDR3 bases: TGTGCCAGCAGCTATGCCGCTGGTGGGGAGGGTTACACCTTC. This sequence encodes CASSYAAGGEGYTF. The full variable domain, in which reference TRBV5-6 and TRBJ1-2 provide the parts outside the CDR3, is DAGVTQSPTHLIKTRGQQVTLRCSPKSGHDTVSWYQQALGQGPQFIFQYYEEEERQRGNFPDRFSGHQFPNYSSELNVNALLLGDSALYLCASSYAAGGEGYTFGSGTRLTVV.

The sample holds one count of this clone. The V call is TRBV5-6, the J call TRBJ1-4; TRBD1 matches 8 bases. There are 16 residues in the CDR3. Germline CDR1 and CDR2: SGHDT and YYEEEE. V lost 3 bases to trimming and J lost 8 bases; unmatched junction nucleotides: 12. The CDR3 region is CASSSEDRGEREKLFF. As DNA, the CDR3 is TGTGCCAGCAGCTCTGAAGACAGGGGTGAAAGGGAAAAACTGTTTTTT.

This chain's CDR3 is CASSPVVDSYTDTQYF. The CDR3 nucleotides read TGTGCCAGCTCACCAGTGGTCGATAGTTACACAGATACGCAGTATTTT. This rearrangement joins TRBV18 to TRBJ2-3, with D uncertain. Germline CDR1 and CDR2: KGHSH and LQKENI. The length of the CDR3 is 16 residues. V was trimmed by 2 bases and J by 2 bases, leaving 14 bases between them.

This clone appeared a single time. The genes are TRBV2 and TRBJ2-7; D remains ambiguous. The V and J ends lost 0 bases and 0 bases respectively, with 9 bases between them. This CDR3 spans 15 amino acids. Germline V gives CDR1 SNHLY, CDR2 FYNNEI. CDR3 region: CASSEASVFSYEQYF. The CDR3 DNA reads as TGTGCCAGCAGTGAAGCAAGTGTCTTCTCCTACGAGCAGTACTTC.

The J gene is TRBJ2-3, the V gene TRBV5-4, with a weak D call TRBD2 (5 bases). The length of the CDR3 is 15 residues. Trimming left V 0 bases short and J 2 bases short, with 10 bases between. Germline V lookup: CDR1 SGHNT, CDR2 YYREEE (reference sequence). The CDR3 nucleotides read TGTGCCAGCAGCTTGGCGGGGTCCCTCACAGATACGCAGTATTTT. It translates to CASSLAGSLTDTQYF.

The chain carries TRBV6-1 and TRBJ1-1; 7 bases fit TRBD1. The trim removed 6 bases at V and 1 base at J, leaving 5 bases unmatched. CDR1 is MNHNS and CDR2 is SASEGT in the germline V gene. This CDR3 spans 14 amino acids. CDR3 sequence reads: CASRGTAWNTEAFF. The CDR3 DNA reads as TGTGCCAGCAGGGGGACAGCCTGGAACACTGAAGCTTTCTTT.